Shown below are 27 T cell receptor beta chains from a single sample sequenced in a study of identical twins. TCRdb recomputed calls from the 5' RACE reads with MiXCR, one row per CDR3 protein. The repertoire has 550,000 to 800,000 distinct CDR3 sequences, 7.1% of them found once; the top ten carry 1.5% to 2%. This sample also appeared in a second study, on yellow fever vaccine responses in identical twins.

The specimen sequenced was PBMCs. The receptors derive from a woman younger than 35 in good health.

In its sample, this clonotype was seen a few times. This sequence joins TRBV15 and TRBJ2-6; 9 bases are shared with TRBD2. The trim removed 1 base at V and 1 base at J, leaving 2 bases unmatched. Per germline, CDR1 LNHNV and CDR2 YYDKDF (reference sequence). This CDR3 is 17 amino acids long. DNA for the CDR3: TGTGCCACCAGCAGAGTCCTAGCGGGGTCTGGGGCCAACGTCCTGACTTTC. This translates into CATSRVLAGSGANVLTF.

Many counts were recorded for this clonotype. The V call is TRBV12-3 or TRBV12-4, the J call TRBJ1-1; D gene unclear. The CDR3 is 13 amino acids. Trimming removed 6 bases from V and 4 bases from J, with 12 bases in between. The CDR3 nucleotides read TGTGCCAGCAGCCTGGGCGGAACCACTGAAGCTTTCTTT. Translated: CASSLGGTTEAFF.

CDR3 nucleotides: TGTGCCAGTAGTACCGGGACTAATCAGCCCCAGCATTTT. This sequence encodes CASSTGTNQPQHF. This rearrangement joins TRBV19 to TRBJ1-5; D is perhaps TRBD1 (5 bases). The V end lost 4 bases, the J end lost 4 bases, and 8 bases lay between the germline ends. The germline V gene has CDR1 LNHDA and CDR2 SQIVND (reference sequence). The CDR3 contains 13 residues.

Ten or more counts support this clonotype. This rearrangement joins TRBV5-1 to TRBJ1-4; 8 positions match TRBD1. The CDR3 length is 16 residues. V dropped 3 bases and J dropped 3; count of bases not matched to a gene: 7. The germline V gene encodes CDR1 SGHRS and CDR2 YFSETQ. The CDR3 nucleotides are TGCGCCAGCAGCTCTGGACAGGGCCGACCTAATGAAAAACTGTTTTTT. This gives the protein CASSSGQGRPNEKLFF.

The chain recombines TRBV7-9 with TRBJ2-5; no firm D call. Trimming cost V 4 bases and J 4 bases, with 22 bases left between them. CDR3 length: 17 amino acids. Germline-derived CDR1 and CDR2 are SEHNR and FQNEAQ (reference sequence). CDR3 loop: CASSSPTFIKGPETQYF. For the CDR3, the DNA is TGTGCCAGCAGCTCCCCAACTTTTATTAAAGGTCCAGAGACCCAGTACTTC.

This clonotype has more than one count but fewer than ten. This chain joins TRBV11-2 and TRBJ2-1, with 9 nucleotides matching TRBD2. After removal of 2 bases from V and 8 bases from J, the junction contained 13 bases not matched to a gene. The CDR3 covers 17 residues. In germline, CDR1 is SGHAT, CDR2 FQNNGV. CDR3 protein: CASSLQRGTSPGDEQFF. CDR3 nucleotides: TGTGCCAGCAGCTTACAAAGAGGGACTAGCCCAGGGGATGAGCAGTTCTTC.

This clonotype was seen a few times. The chain uses TRBV7-3 and TRBJ2-1; D is unclear. Trimming left V 1 base short and J 9 bases short, with 10 bases between. Germline CDR1 reads SGHTA; CDR2 reads FQGTGA. The CDR3 contains 13 residues. This chain's CDR3 is CASSLNSLSEQFF. The CDR3 DNA sequence: TGTGCCAGCAGCTTAAACAGCCTGAGTGAGCAGTTCTTC.

The sample holds many counts of this clonotype. The CDR3 here is CASNVWGQPNTGELFF. The CDR3 nucleotides are TGTGCCAGCAACGTTTGGGGGCAGCCGAACACCGGGGAGCTGTTTTTT. This sequence joins TRBV28 and TRBJ2-2, with D perhaps matching TRBD1 (6 bases). Trimming took 7 bases from V and 0 from J, leaving 15 bases between them. CDR1 and CDR2 from the germline V gene are MDHEN and SYDVKM. CDR3 length: 16 residues.

This clonotype appeared many times. The CDR3 region is CAISLSGQTSPLHF. The CDR3 DNA sequence: TGTGCCATCAGTCTCTCCGGACAGACATCACCCCTCCACTTT. V gene TRBV10-3 combines with J gene TRBJ1-6; D is possibly TRBD1 (6 bases). The CDR3 consists of 14 residues. V was shortened by 5 bases and J by 10 bases, with 15 bases between the two germline ends. CDR1 ENHRY and CDR2 SYGVKD come from the germline V gene.

This chain joins TRBV15 and TRBJ2-3, with 13 bases that match TRBD2. This CDR3 has 19 residues. The V segment lost 1 base and the J segment 0 bases; nucleotides outside the gene matches: 7. Germline V gives CDR1 LNHNV, CDR2 YYDKDF (reference sequence). The CDR3 DNA reads as TGTGCCACCAGCAGAGCCGGACTAGCGGGAGAGCGAAGCACAGATACGCAGTATTTT. This encodes CATSRAGLAGERSTDTQYF.

This clonotype was counted ten times or more. V and J are TRBV5-6 and TRBJ1-2; tentatively, D is TRBD1 (5 bases). The CDR3 has 15 amino acids. The germline gives CDR1 SGHDT, CDR2 YYEEEE. V was pared by 4 bases and J by 2 bases, with 15 bases between. The DNA for the CDR3 is TGTGCCAGCAGCCGACGGGACGGGAGAAACTATGGCTACACCTTC. Residues: CASSRRDGRNYGYTF.

J is TRBJ2-7 and V is TRBV5-1; 12 bases align to TRBD2. Per germline, CDR1 SGHRS and CDR2 YFSETQ. The CDR3 has 16 amino acids. Trimming at V came to 4 bases and at J to 1 base, leaving 6 bases not matched to a gene. The DNA of the CDR3 is TGCGCCAGCAGCCCCGGGACTAGCGGGCTGTCCTACGAGCAGTACTTC. Translating it yields CASSPGTSGLSYEQYF.

This clonotype was seen ten or more times. The chain employs TRBV3-1 and TRBJ2-2; D might be TRBD2 (6 bases). Germline lookup yields CDR1 LGHDT and CDR2 YNNKEL (reference sequence). The CDR3 sequence is 14 residues long. Trimming left V 7 bases short and J 7 bases short, with 16 bases between. This CDR3 reads CASKISTSYGELFF. DNA for the CDR3: TGTGCCAGCAAGATATCGACTAGTTACGGGGAGCTGTTTTTT.

This clonotype was seen a handful of times. The rearrangement joins TRBV27 to TRBJ1-1; 7 bases fit TRBD1. V was clipped by 5 bases and J by 5 bases; unmatched bases: 8. This CDR3 has 14 amino acids. Germline V gene sequence: CDR1 MNHEY, CDR2 SMNVEV (reference sequence). The CDR3 DNA is TGTGCCAGCAGTAGGAGGGGGCTCAAAACTGAAGCTTTCTTT. Protein product: CASSRRGLKTEAFF.

This clonotype was detected a few times. V and J are TRBV19 and TRBJ2-7; 7 bases map to TRBD1. CDR3 length: 16 residues. CDR1 LNHDA and CDR2 SQIVND come from the germline V gene (reference sequence). The V and J ends lost 1 base and 0 bases, in that order; junction bases with no gene match: 6. The CDR3 DNA reads TGTGCCAGTAGTATAGCCGGGACAGTCCCCTCCTACGAGCAGTACTTC. It yields the protein CASSIAGTVPSYEQYF.

The chain recombines TRBV29-1 with TRBJ2-6; D not certain. Germline lookup yields CDR1 SQVTM and CDR2 ANQGSEA. The CDR3 loop spans 14 amino acids. V lost 2 bases and J lost 1, with 6 bases in between. Written as DNA, the CDR3 is TGCAGCGTTGAATGGGCATCTGGGGCCAACGTCCTGACTTTC. It is translated as CSVEWASGANVLTF.

This clonotype was seen only once. V is TRBV5-1 and J is TRBJ2-5; TRBD2 aligns across 12 bases. The CDR3 covers 16 residues. V was clipped by 1 base and J by 2 bases; unmatched bases: 3. Germline V gene data show CDR1 as SGHRS and CDR2 as YFSETQ. In DNA, the CDR3 is TGCGCCAGCAGCTTGAGGACTAGCGGGGCTCAAGAGACCCAGTACTTC. Residues: CASSLRTSGAQETQYF.

This clonotype was recorded at least ten times. The chain employs TRBV12-3 or TRBV12-4 and TRBJ2-1, with 9 bases lining up with TRBD2. Unmatched junction bases numbered 6, after V lost 3 bases and J lost 6 bases. This CDR3 contains 15 residues. The DNA of the CDR3 is TGTGCCAGCAGTTTGGCGGCGGGGGGGCCCAATGAGCAGTTCTTC. Its protein is CASSLAAGGPNEQFF.

The chain links TRBV19 to TRBJ2-3; no definite D call. Trimming pared 6 bases from V and 3 bases from J, leaving 13 bases between. Germline assignment: CDR1 LNHDA and CDR2 SQIVND (reference sequence). This CDR3 comprises 14 residues. Here the CDR3 reads CASSIPGWTDTQYF. In DNA form, the CDR3 reads TGTGCCAGTAGCATCCCTGGGTGGACAGATACGCAGTATTTT. The full variable domain, completed using reference TRBV19 and TRBJ2-3, is DGGITQSPKYLFRKEGQNVTLSCEQNLNHDAMYWYRQDPGQGLRLIYYSQIVNDFQKGDIAEGYSVSREKKESFPLTVTSAQKNPTAFYLCASSIPGWTDTQYFGPGTRLTVL.

The J gene is TRBJ2-2, the V gene TRBV5-1; unclear D gene. Trimming took 1 base from V and 6 from J, leaving 7 bases between them. The germline V gene encodes CDR1 SGHRS and CDR2 YFSETQ. The CDR3 totals 13 residues. The CDR3 sequence: CASSLTEAGELFF. CDR3 in DNA: TGCGCCAGCAGCTTGACAGAGGCCGGGGAGCTGTTTTTT.

The J gene is TRBJ2-7, the V gene TRBV10-3; D possibly corresponds to TRBD1 (6 bases). The CDR3 is 15 amino acids. The germline CDR1 and CDR2 sequences are ENHRY and SYGVKD. V was trimmed by 0 bases and J by 3 bases, leaving 12 bases between them. The CDR3 is CAISESDRNVYEQYF. In nucleotides, the CDR3 is TGTGCCATCAGTGAGTCCGACAGGAATGTCTACGAGCAGTACTTC.

The J gene is TRBJ2-2, the V gene TRBV7-2; TRBD2 is a possible D gene (5 bases). Trimming shortened V by 7 bases and J by 2 bases, and 17 bases separated the two germline ends. CDR1 is SGHTA, CDR2 FQGNSA, per germline. The CDR3 is made up of 16 amino acids. CDR3 sequence reads: CASTPLPGINTGELFF. The CDR3 DNA follows: TGTGCCAGCACCCCGCTCCCGGGAATCAACACCGGGGAGCTGTTTTTT.

This clonotype was counted ten times or more. The chain joins TRBV12-3 or TRBV12-4 to TRBJ1-3; D perhaps matches TRBD1 (6 bases). V was clipped by 6 bases and J by 2 bases, with 11 bases between them. This CDR3 spans 14 amino acids. As DNA, the CDR3 is TGTGCCAGCAGAAAACGGACAGCTGGAAACACCATATATTTT. It is translated as CASRKRTAGNTIYF.

The rearrangement links TRBV4-1 to TRBJ2-5, with 7 bases matching TRBD2. The ends lost 1 base at V and 1 base at J; junction bases unmatched: 3. Germline values: CDR1 MGHRA, CDR2 YSYEKL. The CDR3 covers 15 residues. CDR3 nucleotide sequence: TGCGCCAGCAGCCAAGGAAGCGGGGTCCAAGAGACCCAGTACTTC. Its translation: CASSQGSGVQETQYF.

This clonotype was observed a few times. J is TRBJ2-5 and V is TRBV20-1; 8 bases match TRBD2. The germline gives CDR1 DFQATT, CDR2 SNEGSKA (reference sequence). This CDR3 spans 15 amino acids. Trimming cost V 3 bases and J 2 bases; bases outside gene matches: 8. Here the CDR3 reads CSASSERETQETQYF. CDR3 DNA: TGCAGTGCTAGTAGTGAGCGGGAGACACAAGAGACCCAGTACTTC.

This clonotype has a count of ten or more. V and J are TRBV10-3 and TRBJ2-5, with D perhaps TRBD2 (6 bases). V lost 3 bases, J lost 2 bases, and 10 bases lay in between. This CDR3 has 14 amino acids. Germline V gene lookup returns CDR1 ENHRY and CDR2 SYGVKD. The DNA for the CDR3 is TGTGCCATCAGTGATTCGGGGGTTCAAGAGACCCAGTACTTC. It yields the protein CAISDSGVQETQYF.

This clonotype was counted ten times or more. The rearrangement uses TRBV25-1 and TRBJ1-6, with D unclear. The V end was cut by 8 bases, the J end by 8 bases, with 13 bases between. The CDR3 has 13 residues. Germline V CDR1 and CDR2: MGHDK, SYGVNS. CDR3 in amino acids: CASGWGGDSPLHF. CDR3 coding DNA: TGTGCCAGCGGCTGGGGTGGCGATTCACCCCTCCACTTT.